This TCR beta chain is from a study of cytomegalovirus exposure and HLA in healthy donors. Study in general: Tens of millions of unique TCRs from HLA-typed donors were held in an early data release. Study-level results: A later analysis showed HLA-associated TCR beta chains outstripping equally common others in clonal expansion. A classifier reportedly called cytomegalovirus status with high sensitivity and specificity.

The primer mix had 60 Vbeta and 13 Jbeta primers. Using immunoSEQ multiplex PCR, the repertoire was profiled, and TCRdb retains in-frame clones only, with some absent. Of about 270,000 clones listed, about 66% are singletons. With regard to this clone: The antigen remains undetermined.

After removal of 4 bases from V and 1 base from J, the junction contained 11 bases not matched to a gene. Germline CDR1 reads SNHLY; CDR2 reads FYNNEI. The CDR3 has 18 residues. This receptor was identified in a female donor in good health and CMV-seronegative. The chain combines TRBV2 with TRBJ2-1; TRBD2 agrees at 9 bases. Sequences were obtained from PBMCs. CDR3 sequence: CASSGPRRAGGSYNEQFF. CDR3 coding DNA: TGTGCCAGCAGTGGCCCCCGAAGAGCGGGAGGTTCCTACAATGAGCAGTTCTTC.